This TCR beta chain appears in the sequencing data of a study of neoadjuvant anti-PD-1 for oral cavity cancer. Study-wide context: Most patients had three to four biweekly doses of 3 mg/kg nivolumab before resection.

Measured with immunoSEQ multiplex PCR; TCRdb has only the in-frame clones, and not every one. The sample has about 68,000 clones, roughly 81% seen once. The time point denotes: after neoadjuvant nivolumab, at surgical resection. Patients were newly diagnosed with stage II-IVA oral cavity squamous cell carcinoma without prior systemic or radiation treatment. CDR1 and CDR2 from the germline V gene are MGHDK and SYGVNS. Trimming stripped 3 bases from V and 0 bases from J, with 11 bases between. The CDR3 is made up of 16 amino acids. The sample here was PBMCs, taken after nivolumab (anti-PD-1) treatment. This rearrangement joins TRBV25-1 to TRBJ1-4, with D perhaps TRBD1 (5 bases). The clonotype originates from a person between 35 and 79 years old with oral cavity squamous cell carcinoma. The CDR3 DNA reads as TGTGCCAGCAGTGAGGGGGGAACCACAACTAATGAAAAACTGTTTTTT. Translation: CASSEGGTTTNEKLFF.